A selection of T cell receptor beta chains follows, all from one sample in a study of beta chain features in type 1 diabetes. The method was immunoSEQ multiplex PCR; TCRdb's version includes in-frame clones alone and lacks a portion of them. The sample includes roughly 400,000 clones, around 10% of them seen just once. The sample comprised central memory CD4+ T cells from blood. Receptor source: a man aged 25-45 years with type 1 diabetes. CDR3s include the opening cysteine and the closing phenylalanine or tryptophan. Each record gives: clone size, V gene, D gene, J gene, CDR3 protein, CDR3 DNA. D genes are given only for firm matches. Clone size appears in some rows only: once, few, many, or a class for an expanded clone.

many	TRBV14	TRBD2	TRBJ2-1	CASSQGLARTYNEQFF	TGTGCCAGCAGCCAAGGACTAGCAAGAACCTACAATGAGCAGTTCTTC
NA	TRBV6-1	NA	TRBJ1-1	CASSGAYGINTEAFF	TGTGCCAGCAGTGGGGCGTATGGTATCAACACTGAAGCTTTCTTT
many	TRBV18	NA	TRBJ1-1	CASSPPSVGATEAFF	TGTGCCAGCTCACCACCGAGTGTCGGTGCCACTGAAGCTTTCTTT
NA	TRBV6-6	NA	TRBJ1-5	CASSLGYSNQPQHF	TGTGCCAGCAGCCTGGGTTATAGCAATCAGCCCCAGCATTTT
NA	TRBV5-5	NA	TRBJ2-6	CASSGGTVLASGANVLTF	TGTGCCAGCAGCGGAGGGACAGTCCTAGCATCTGGGGCCAACGTCCTGACTTTC
few	TRBV7-9	NA	TRBJ1-2	CASSARQDYGYTF	TGTGCCAGCAGCGCAAGACAGGACTATGGCTACACCTTC
few	TRBV4-3	NA	TRBJ1-5	CASSQTGTTQHF	TGCGCCAGCAGCCAAACAGGGACAACCCAGCATTTT
few	TRBV11-3	NA	TRBJ1-1	CASSSGRYTEAFF	TGTGCCAGCAGCTCCGGGCGGTACACTGAAGCTTTCTTT
few	TRBV14	TRBD1	TRBJ1-1	CASSQAGTAYEAFF	TGTGCCAGCAGCCAAGCTGGGACAGCATATGAAGCTTTCTTT
few	TRBV9	NA	TRBJ2-5	CASSSPTRPGTQYF	TGTGCCAGCAGCTCACCTACACGGCCGGGGACCCAGTACTTC
NA	TRBV30	TRBD2	TRBJ2-1	CAWITGTTPFNEQFF	TGTGCCTGGATAACCGGGACTACCCCGTTTAATGAGCAGTTCTTC
NA	TRBV4-1	NA	TRBJ1-5	CASSQDGVQWSNQPQHF	TGCGCCAGCAGCCAAGATGGAGTGCAGTGGAGCAATCAGCCCCAGCATTTT
many	TRBV4-3	TRBD1	TRBJ2-2	CASSQDPGTGRTGELFF	TGCGCCAGCAGCCAAGATCCGGGGACAGGTCGGACCGGGGAGCTGTTTTTT
NA	TRBV5-4	NA	TRBJ1-1	CASSRPGGPNTEAFF	TGTGCCAGCAGCCGACCAGGCGGCCCGAACACTGAAGCTTTCTTT
NA	TRBV11-1	TRBD2	TRBJ2-7	CASSPGLGGVYEQYF	TGTGCCAGCAGCCCTGGACTAGGAGGGGTCTACGAGCAGTACTTC
NA	TRBV5-1	TRBD1	TRBJ1-1	CASSPQGLDTEAFF	TGCGCCAGCAGTCCACAGGGGTTGGACACTGAAGCTTTCTTT
NA	TRBV6-5	NA	TRBJ2-5	CASSYIGAKGDQYF	TGTGCCAGCAGTTACATAGGGGCCAAAGGAGACCAGTACTTC
few	TRBV7-6	TRBD2	TRBJ2-2	CASSLAALAGDPGELFF	TGTGCCAGCAGCTTAGCGGCCCTAGCGGGAGACCCCGGGGAGCTGTTTTTT
many	TRBV28	NA	TRBJ2-2	CASKLYTGELFF	TGTGCCAGCAAACTCTACACCGGGGAGCTGTTTTTT
NA	TRBV7-2	NA	TRBJ2-1	CASSLGHLGREQFF	TGTGCCAGCAGCTTAGGTCACCTGGGGAGGGAGCAGTTCTTC
few	TRBV7-2	NA	TRBJ1-1	CASSLVVRNTEAFF	TGTGCCAGCAGCTTAGTTGTGCGGAACACTGAAGCTTTCTTT
many	TRBV7-9	NA	TRBJ1-1	CASSLLFFEAFF	TGTGCCAGCAGCTTACTCTTTTTTGAAGCTTTCTTT
NA	TRBV5-4	TRBD1	TRBJ2-1	CASSNPSADRDEQFF	TGTGCCAGCAGCAACCCTTCAGCGGACAGGGATGAGCAGTTCTTC
NA	TRBV5-5	NA	TRBJ1-1	CASSLVGTLNTEAFF	TGTGCCAGCAGCTTGGTAGGGACACTTAACACTGAAGCTTTCTTT
NA	TRBV28	TRBD2	TRBJ2-3	CASSLVSGDITDTQYF	TGTGCCAGCAGTTTAGTGAGCGGGGATATCACAGATACGCAGTATTTT
NA	TRBV6-5	TRBD2	TRBJ2-3	CASSYMGLAGGDTQYF	TGTGCCAGCAGTTACATGGGACTAGCGGGAGGAGATACGCAGTATTTT
NA	TRBV6-6	NA	TRBJ1-1	CASSSGTYTEAFF	TGTGCCAGCAGCTCCGGGACCTACACTGAAGCTTTCTTT
NA	TRBV28	TRBD1	TRBJ1-2	CASNSPGTGYGYTF	TGTGCCAGCAACTCTCCCGGGACAGGTTATGGCTACACCTTC
few	TRBV5-1	NA	TRBJ2-3	CASSLGSEKSTDTQYF	TGCGCCAGCAGCTTGGGTAGCGAGAAGAGCACAGATACGCAGTATTTT
few	TRBV7-2	TRBD1	TRBJ1-4	CASSLAGQSGKLFF	TGTGCCAGCAGCTTAGCGGGACAGTCGGGGAAACTGTTTTTT
NA	TRBV27	NA	TRBJ1-5	CASSPGGQPQHF	TGTGCCAGCAGTCCCGGGGGTCAGCCCCAGCATTTT
few	TRBV7-9	NA	TRBJ1-1	CASSMWDDLNTEAFF	TGTGCCAGCAGCATGTGGGACGATTTGAACACTGAAGCTTTCTTT
NA	TRBV7-2	NA	TRBJ2-3	CASSLGQGGRDTQYF	TGTGCCAGCAGCTTAGGGCAGGGGGGCAGAGATACGCAGTATTTT
few	TRBV5-1	NA	TRBJ2-5	CASSLNSRGQETQYF	TGCGCCAGCAGCTTGAATTCGAGGGGACAAGAGACCCAGTACTTC
few	TRBV27	NA	TRBJ2-3	CASMGGWGTDTQYF	TGTGCCAGCATGGGGGGATGGGGCACAGATACGCAGTATTTT
many	TRBV7-2	NA	TRBJ1-1	CASTRQMNTEAFF	TGTGCCAGCACCCGGCAGATGAACACTGAAGCTTTCTTT
NA	TRBV30	NA	TRBJ1-3	CAVRGSLNTIYF	TGTGCCGTGAGGGGTTCCCTGAACACCATATATTTT
many	TRBV30	NA	TRBJ2-7	CAWSPKRYEQYF	TGTGCCTGGAGTCCCAAGCGGTACGAGCAGTACTTC
many	TRBV28	NA	TRBJ2-3	CASSLRDPFTQYF	TGTGCCAGCAGTCTCCGGGACCCGTTTACGCAGTATTTT
few	TRBV11-3	TRBD2	TRBJ2-1	CASSGRASGSRDEQFF	TGTGCCAGCAGCGGTAGGGCTAGCGGGAGTCGGGATGAGCAGTTCTTC
few	TRBV5-1	TRBD1	TRBJ2-1	CASSLTGAPYNEQFF	TGCGCCAGCAGCCTGACAGGGGCGCCCTACAATGAGCAGTTCTTC
many	TRBV10-3	NA	TRBJ1-5	CAISGDEGDQPQHF	TGTGCCATCAGTGGAGACGAGGGAGATCAGCCCCAGCATTTT
NA	TRBV7-2	NA	TRBJ1-5	CASSLEGRPQHF	TGTGCCAGCAGCTTAGAGGGGCGGCCCCAGCATTTT
NA	TRBV30	NA	TRBJ1-5	CAWSASTRQPQHF	TGTGCCTGGAGTGCCTCTACGAGACAGCCCCAGCATTTT
NA	TRBV11-2	NA	TRBJ2-5	CASSFGLLNQETQYF	TGTGCCAGCAGCTTCGGGCTTTTGAACCAAGAGACCCAGTACTTC
NA	TRBV6-5	NA	TRBJ1-4	CASSWGHRATNEKLFF	TGTGCCAGCAGTTGGGGACACCGGGCAACTAATGAAAAACTGTTTTTT
few	TRBV20-1	NA	TRBJ2-7	CSAWAYEQYF	TGCAGTGCTTGGGCCTACGAGCAGTACTTC
few	TRBV25-1	NA	TRBJ2-7	CASSESSRVHEQYF	TGTGCCAGCAGTGAGAGCAGCAGGGTCCACGAGCAGTACTTC
few	TRBV11-2	TRBD1	TRBJ2-3	CASSSGGDTDTQYF	TGTGCCAGCAGTTCAGGGGGTGACACAGATACGCAGTATTTT
few	TRBV28	TRBD1	TRBJ2-6	CASSDRGRANVLTF	TGTGCCAGCAGCGACAGGGGAAGGGCCAACGTCCTGACTTTC
NA	TRBV10-3	NA	TRBJ1-1	CAIRSASYTEAFF	TGTGCCATCCGAAGTGCATCGTACACTGAAGCTTTCTTT
NA	TRBV6-4	TRBD2	TRBJ2-7	CASSPGLAGFTYF	TGTGCCAGCAGTCCGGGACTAGCGGGTTTCACGTACTTC
NA	TRBV7-9	NA	TRBJ2-4	CASSPQGRDIQYF	TGTGCCAGCAGCCCACAGGGGAGGGACATTCAGTACTTC
few	TRBV7-2	TRBD1	TRBJ2-2	CASSSGGTGVPGELFF	TGTGCCAGCAGCTCAGGGGGGACAGGAGTCCCCGGGGAGCTGTTTTTT
NA	TRBV6-4	NA	TRBJ1-1	CASSVGLNTEAFF	TGTGCCAGCTCTGTTGGACTTAACACTGAAGCTTTCTTT